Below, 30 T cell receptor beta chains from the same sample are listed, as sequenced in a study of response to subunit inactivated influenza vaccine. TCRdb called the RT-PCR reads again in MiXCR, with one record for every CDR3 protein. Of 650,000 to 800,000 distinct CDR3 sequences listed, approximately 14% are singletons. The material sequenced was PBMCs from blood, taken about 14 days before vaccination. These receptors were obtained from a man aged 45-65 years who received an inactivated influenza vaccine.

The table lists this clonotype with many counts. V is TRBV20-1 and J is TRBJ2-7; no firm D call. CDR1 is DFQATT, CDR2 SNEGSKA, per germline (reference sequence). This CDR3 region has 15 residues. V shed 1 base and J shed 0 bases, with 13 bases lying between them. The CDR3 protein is CSARGAEYSSYEQYF. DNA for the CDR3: TGCAGTGCTAGAGGGGCGGAGTATAGCTCCTACGAGCAGTACTTC.

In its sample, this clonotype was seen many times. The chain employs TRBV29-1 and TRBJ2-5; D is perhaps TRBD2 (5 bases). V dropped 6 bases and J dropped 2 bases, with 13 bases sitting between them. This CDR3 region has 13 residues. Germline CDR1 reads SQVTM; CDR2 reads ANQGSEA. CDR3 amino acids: CSVGTGKQETQYF. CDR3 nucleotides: TGCAGCGTGGGAACGGGAAAGCAAGAGACCCAGTACTTC.

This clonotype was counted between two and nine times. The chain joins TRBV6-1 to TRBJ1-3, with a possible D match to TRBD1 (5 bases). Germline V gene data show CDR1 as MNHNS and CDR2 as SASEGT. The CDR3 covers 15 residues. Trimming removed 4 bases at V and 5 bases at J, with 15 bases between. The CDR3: CASSVRDPVRNTIYF. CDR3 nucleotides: TGTGCCAGCAGTGTTCGGGACCCCGTGCGAAACACCATATATTTT.

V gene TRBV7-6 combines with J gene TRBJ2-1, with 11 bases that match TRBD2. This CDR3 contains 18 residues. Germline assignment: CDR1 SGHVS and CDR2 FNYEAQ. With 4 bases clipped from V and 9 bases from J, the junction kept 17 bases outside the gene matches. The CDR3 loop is CASSSPGGALAGDGEQFF. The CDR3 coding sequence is TGTGCCAGCAGCTCCCCCGGGGGGGCACTAGCGGGAGATGGTGAGCAGTTCTTC.

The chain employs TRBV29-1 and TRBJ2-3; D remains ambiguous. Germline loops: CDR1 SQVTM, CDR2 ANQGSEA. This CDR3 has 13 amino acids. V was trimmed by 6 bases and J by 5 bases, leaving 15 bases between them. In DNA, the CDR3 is TGCAGCGTCCTGGAGTGGGTGGGAGATACGCAGTATTTT. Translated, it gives CSVLEWVGDTQYF.

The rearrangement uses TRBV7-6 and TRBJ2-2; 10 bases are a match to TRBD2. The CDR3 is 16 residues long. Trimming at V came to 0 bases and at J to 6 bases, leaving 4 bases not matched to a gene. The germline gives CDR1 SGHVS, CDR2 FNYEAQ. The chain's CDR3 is CASSLALLAGAGELFF. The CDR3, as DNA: TGTGCCAGCAGCTTAGCGCTCCTAGCGGGAGCCGGGGAGCTGTTTTTT.

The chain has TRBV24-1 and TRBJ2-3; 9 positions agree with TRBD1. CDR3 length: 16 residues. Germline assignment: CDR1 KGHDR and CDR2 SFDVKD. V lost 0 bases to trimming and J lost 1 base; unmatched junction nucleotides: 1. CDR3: CATSDLRQGGTDTQYF. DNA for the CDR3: TGTGCCACCAGTGATTTGCGACAGGGGGGCACAGATACGCAGTATTTT.

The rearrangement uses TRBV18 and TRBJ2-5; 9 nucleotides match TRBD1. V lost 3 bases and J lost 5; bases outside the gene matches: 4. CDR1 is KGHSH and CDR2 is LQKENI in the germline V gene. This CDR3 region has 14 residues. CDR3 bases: TGTGCCAGCTCACCGGGACAGGGCTACGAGACCCAGTACTTC. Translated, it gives CASSPGQGYETQYF.

CDR3 coding DNA: TGCGCCAGCAGCTTGGCCGGGACTAGCGGGCATTTTGGAGAGACCCAGTACTTC. It yields the protein CASSLAGTSGHFGETQYF. The chain combines TRBV5-1 with TRBJ2-5, with TRBD2 identical over 12 bases. CDR3 length: 18 amino acids. Trimming removed 0 bases from V and 4 bases from J; junction bases left unmatched: 10. Germline CDR1 is SGHRS and CDR2 is YFSETQ. Filled out from reference TRBV5-1 and TRBJ2-5, the complete variable domain reads KAGVTQTPRYLIKTRGQQVTLSCSPISGHRSVSWYQQTPGQGLQFLFEYFSETQRNKGNFPGRFSGRQFSNSRSEMNVSTLELGDSALYLCASSLAGTSGHFGETQYFGPGTRLLVL.

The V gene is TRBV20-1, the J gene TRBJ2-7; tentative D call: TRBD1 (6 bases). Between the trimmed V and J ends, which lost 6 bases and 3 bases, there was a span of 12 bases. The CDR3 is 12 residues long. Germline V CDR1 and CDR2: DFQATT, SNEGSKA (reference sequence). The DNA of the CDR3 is TGCAGTGCAAGGGACAACAACTACGAGCAGTACTTC. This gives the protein CSARDNNYEQYF.

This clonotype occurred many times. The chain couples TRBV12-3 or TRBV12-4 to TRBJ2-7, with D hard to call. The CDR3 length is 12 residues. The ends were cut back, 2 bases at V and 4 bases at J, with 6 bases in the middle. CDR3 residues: CASSLSEYEQYF. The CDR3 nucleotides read TGTGCCAGCAGTTTATCGGAGTACGAGCAGTACTTC.

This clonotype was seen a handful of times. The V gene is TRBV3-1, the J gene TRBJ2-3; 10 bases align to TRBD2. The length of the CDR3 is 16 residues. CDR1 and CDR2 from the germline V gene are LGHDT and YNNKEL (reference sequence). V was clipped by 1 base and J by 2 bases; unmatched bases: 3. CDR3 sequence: CASSQATSGNTDTQYF. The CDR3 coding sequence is TGTGCCAGCAGCCAAGCTACTAGCGGGAACACAGATACGCAGTATTTT.

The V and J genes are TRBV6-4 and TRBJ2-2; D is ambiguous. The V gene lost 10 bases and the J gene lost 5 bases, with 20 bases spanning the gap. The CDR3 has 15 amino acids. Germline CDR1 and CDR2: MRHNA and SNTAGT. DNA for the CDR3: TGTGCCACCTCCGCATTTTCCCTTAGGACCGGGGAGCTGTTTTTT. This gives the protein CATSAFSLRTGELFF.

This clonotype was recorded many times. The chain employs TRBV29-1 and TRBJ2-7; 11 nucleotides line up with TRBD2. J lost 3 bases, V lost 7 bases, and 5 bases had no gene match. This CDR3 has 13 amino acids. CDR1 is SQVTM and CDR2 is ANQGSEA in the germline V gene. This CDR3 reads CSGQLAGDYEQYF. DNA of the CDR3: TGCAGCGGCCAACTAGCGGGAGACTACGAGCAGTACTTC.

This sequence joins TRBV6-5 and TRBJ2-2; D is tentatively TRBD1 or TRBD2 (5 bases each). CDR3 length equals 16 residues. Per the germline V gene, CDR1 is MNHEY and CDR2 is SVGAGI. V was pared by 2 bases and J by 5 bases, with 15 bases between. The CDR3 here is CASSYTGPVVTGELFF. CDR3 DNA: TGTGCCAGCAGTTACACGGGGCCGGTCGTAACCGGGGAGCTGTTTTTT.

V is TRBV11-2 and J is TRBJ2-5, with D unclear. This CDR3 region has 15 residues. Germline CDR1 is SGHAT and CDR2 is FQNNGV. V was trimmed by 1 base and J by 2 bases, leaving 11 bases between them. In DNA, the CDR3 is TGTGCCAGCAGCTTAGTCGGTGTCAGTCAAGAGACCCAGTACTTC. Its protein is CASSLVGVSQETQYF.

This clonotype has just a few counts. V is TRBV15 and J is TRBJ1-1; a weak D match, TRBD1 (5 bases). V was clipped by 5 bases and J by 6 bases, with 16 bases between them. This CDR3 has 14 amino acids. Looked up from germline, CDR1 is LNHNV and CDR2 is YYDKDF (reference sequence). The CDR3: CATSETQGFAEAFF. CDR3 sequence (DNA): TGTGCCACCAGCGAAACCCAGGGTTTCGCTGAAGCTTTCTTT.

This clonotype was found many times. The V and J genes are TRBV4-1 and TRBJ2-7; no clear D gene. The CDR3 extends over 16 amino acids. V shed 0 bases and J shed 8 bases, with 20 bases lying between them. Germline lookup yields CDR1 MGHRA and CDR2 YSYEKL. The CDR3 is CASSQESGDPPTKQYF. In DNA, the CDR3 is TGCGCCAGCAGCCAAGAATCCGGCGACCCCCCTACGAAGCAGTACTTC.

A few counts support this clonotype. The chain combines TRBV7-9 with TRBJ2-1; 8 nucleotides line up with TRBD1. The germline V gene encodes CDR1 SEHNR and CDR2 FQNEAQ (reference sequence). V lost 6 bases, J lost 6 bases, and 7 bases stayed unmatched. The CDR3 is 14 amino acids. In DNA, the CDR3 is TGTGCCAGCAGGACGTTGACAGGGGTCAATGAGCAGTTCTTC. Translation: CASRTLTGVNEQFF.

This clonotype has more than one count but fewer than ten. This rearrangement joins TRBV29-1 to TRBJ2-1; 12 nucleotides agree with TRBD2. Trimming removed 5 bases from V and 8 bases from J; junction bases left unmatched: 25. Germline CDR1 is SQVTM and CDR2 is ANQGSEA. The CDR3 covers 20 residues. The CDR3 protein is CSVLASLQSSGRANSHEQFF. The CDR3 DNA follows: TGCAGCGTTTTGGCATCGTTGCAATCTAGCGGGAGGGCCAACAGTCATGAGCAGTTCTTC.

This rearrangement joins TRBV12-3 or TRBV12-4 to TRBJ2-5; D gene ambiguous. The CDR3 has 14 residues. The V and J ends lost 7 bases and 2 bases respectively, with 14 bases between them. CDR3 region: CASKSQLRQETQYF. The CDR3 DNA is TGTGCCAGCAAGTCACAGCTCCGTCAAGAGACCCAGTACTTC.

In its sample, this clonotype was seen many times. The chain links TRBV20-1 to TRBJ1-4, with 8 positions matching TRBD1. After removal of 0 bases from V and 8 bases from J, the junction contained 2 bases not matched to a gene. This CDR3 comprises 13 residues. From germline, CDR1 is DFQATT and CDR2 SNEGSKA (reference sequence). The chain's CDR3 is CSARDYRGEKLFF. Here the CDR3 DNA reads TGCAGTGCTAGAGATTACAGGGGGGAAAAACTGTTTTTT.

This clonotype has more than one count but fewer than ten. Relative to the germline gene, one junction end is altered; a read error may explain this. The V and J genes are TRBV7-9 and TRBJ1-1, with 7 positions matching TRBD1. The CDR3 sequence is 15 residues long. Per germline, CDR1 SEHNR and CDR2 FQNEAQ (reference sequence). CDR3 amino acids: CAISPTDRVNTEAFF. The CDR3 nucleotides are TGTGCCATCAGCCCTACCGACAGGGTGAACACTGAAGCTTTCTTT.

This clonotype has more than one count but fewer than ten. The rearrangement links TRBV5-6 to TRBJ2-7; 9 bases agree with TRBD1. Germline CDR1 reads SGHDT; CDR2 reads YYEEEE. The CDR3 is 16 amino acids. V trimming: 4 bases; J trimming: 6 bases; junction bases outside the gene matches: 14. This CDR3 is CASSTTGTGNFFEQYF. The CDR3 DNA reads TGTGCCAGCAGCACCACCGGGACAGGGAACTTCTTCGAGCAGTACTTC.

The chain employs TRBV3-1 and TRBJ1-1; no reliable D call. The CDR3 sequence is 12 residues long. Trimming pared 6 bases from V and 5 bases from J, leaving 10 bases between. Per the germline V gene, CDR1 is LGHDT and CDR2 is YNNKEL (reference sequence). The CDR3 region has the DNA TGTGCCAGCAGTATCGTAGGAACTGAAGCTTTCTTT. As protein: CASSIVGTEAFF.

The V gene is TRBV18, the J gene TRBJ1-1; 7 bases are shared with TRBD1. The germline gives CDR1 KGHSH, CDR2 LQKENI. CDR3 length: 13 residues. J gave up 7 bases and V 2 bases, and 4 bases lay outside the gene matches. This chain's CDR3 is CASSPDRDSEAFF. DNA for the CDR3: TGTGCCAGCTCACCAGACCGGGACAGTGAAGCTTTCTTT.

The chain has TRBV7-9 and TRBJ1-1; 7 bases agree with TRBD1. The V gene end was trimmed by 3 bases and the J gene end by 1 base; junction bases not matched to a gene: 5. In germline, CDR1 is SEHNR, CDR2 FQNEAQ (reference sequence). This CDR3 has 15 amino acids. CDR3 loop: CASSFSTGPNTEAFF. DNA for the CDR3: TGTGCCAGCAGCTTCTCGACAGGGCCGAACACTGAAGCTTTCTTT.

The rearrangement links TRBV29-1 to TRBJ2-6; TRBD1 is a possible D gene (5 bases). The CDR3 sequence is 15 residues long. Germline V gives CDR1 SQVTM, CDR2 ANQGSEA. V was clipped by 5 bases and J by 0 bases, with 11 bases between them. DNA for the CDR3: TGCAGCGTTCAGGGAATGGGCTCTGGGGCCAACGTCCTGACTTTC. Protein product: CSVQGMGSGANVLTF.

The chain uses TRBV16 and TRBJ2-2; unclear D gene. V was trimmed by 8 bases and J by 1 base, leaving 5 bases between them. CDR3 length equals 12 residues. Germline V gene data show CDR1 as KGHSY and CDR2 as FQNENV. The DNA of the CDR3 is TGTGCCAGCGGAGAGAACACCGGGGAGCTGTTTTTT. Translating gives CASGENTGELFF.

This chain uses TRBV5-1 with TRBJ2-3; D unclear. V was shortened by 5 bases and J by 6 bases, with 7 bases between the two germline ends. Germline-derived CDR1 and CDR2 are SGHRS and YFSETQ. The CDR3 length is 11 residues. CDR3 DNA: TGCGCCAGCAGAGGTCTGGATACGCAGTATTTT. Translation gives CASRGLDTQYF.